This T cell receptor beta chain was captured by sequencing in a study of blood T cell repertoires in COVID-19. The assay was immunoSEQ multiplex PCR, and TCRdb's table has in-frame clones only and misses some. The table lists 200,000 to 250,000 clones, 86% of them singletons. There are 17 residues in the CDR3. Trimming removed 2 bases from V and 4 bases from J; junction bases left unmatched: 11. The V gene's germline CDR1 is MNHEY and CDR2 SVGEGT. Membership in each cohort depended on participant-reported clinical history. The V gene is TRBV6-2 or TRBV6-3, the J gene TRBJ1-1, with TRBD1 matching over 9 bases. The sample consisted of PBMCs or T cells enriched from blood (not recorded which). The receptor was derived from a woman aged 40-49 years with acute COVID-19. Here the CDR3 DNA reads TGTGCCAGCAGTTACCGTCCCGGGACAGGGCAGGCCACTGAAGCTTTCTTT. It specifies CASSYRPGTGQATEAFF.